The present entry profiles one T cell receptor (beta chain) with its context. The data were obtained in a study of technical replicates of blood from a few donors. Libraries were prepared by immunoSEQ multiplex PCR; TCRdb keeps only in-frame clonotypes and omits some of them. The sample records some 68,000 clones, 95% to 96% being singletons. V lost 7 bases, J lost 2 bases, and 9 bases stayed unmatched. From germline, CDR1 is MNHNS and CDR2 SASEGT. The CDR3 has 15 residues. This sequence was found in a human donor in good health. Sequencing was done on a sample of T cells isolated from PBMCs. The chain is built from TRBV6-1 and TRBJ2-7; 9 nucleotides align to TRBD2. In DNA, the CDR3 is TGTGCCAGCAAGCAATGGGTAGCGGGGGCCTACGAGCAGTACTTC. This encodes CASKQWVAGAYEQYF.